These T cell receptor beta chains were read from a single sample in a study of blood T cell repertoires in COVID-19. TCRdb keeps only in-frame clones here, not all; method: immunoSEQ multiplex PCR. The sample gives about 270,000 clones, over 75% of which show up once; 9.1% is in the top ten. The specimen sequenced was PBMCs or T cells enriched from blood (not recorded which). These TCRs come from a woman aged 50 to 60 with acute COVID-19. Both conserved end residues are part of each CDR3.

V gene: TRBV6-5; CDR3 protein: CASGHRGGTEAFF
V gene: TRBV7-2; CDR3 protein: CASSSGDPKNIQYF
V gene: TRBV6-2/TRBV6-3; CDR3 protein: CASSLWTSREQYF
V gene: TRBV3-1/TRBV3-2; CDR3 protein: CASSQELVGRTGYTF
V gene: TRBV18; CDR3 protein: CASSPVRGQGGTEAFF
V gene: TRBV2; CDR3 protein: CASRAWTGGDTEAFF
V gene: TRBV6-1; CDR3 protein: CASSERQGLAKNIQYF
V gene: TRBV19; CDR3 protein: CASSPLGASGANVLTF
V gene: TRBV27; CDR3 protein: CASSPVAGGLEETQYF
V gene: TRBV6-1; CDR3 protein: CASRPIVNTEAFF
V gene: TRBV7-8; CDR3 protein: CASSGRGRNEQFF
V gene: TRBV4-3; CDR3 protein: CASSQGRTRGSETQYF
V gene: TRBV7-2; CDR3 protein: CASSLGQGSTEAFF
V gene: TRBV29-1; CDR3 protein: CSGRQGPTNEKLFF
V gene: TRBV19; CDR3 protein: CASRLAGGSTDTQYF
V gene: TRBV11-1; CDR3 protein: CASSRLNTEAFF
V gene: TRBV6-5; CDR3 protein: CARQTGWGNTIYF
V gene: TRBV12-3/TRBV12-4; CDR3 protein: CASSYYRGEAFF
V gene: TRBV5-1; CDR3 protein: CASSSQGNEQFF
V gene: TRBV15; CDR3 protein: CATSRSDRGNYGYTF
V gene: TRBV11-2; CDR3 protein: CASSKRTGGVGQPQHF
V gene: TRBV7-2; CDR3 protein: CASSLTGNAEAFF
V gene: TRBV12-3/TRBV12-4; CDR3 protein: CASRSGGVGYTF
V gene: TRBV11-2; CDR3 protein: CASSLDGSGGQKDTQYF
V gene: TRBV3-1/TRBV3-2; CDR3 protein: CASSRQGGNQPQHF
V gene: TRBV10-3; CDR3 protein: CAISGGGEQFF
V gene: TRBV7-9; CDR3 protein: CASSPPVLVNEKLFF
V gene: TRBV10-3; CDR3 protein: CAISVGGRTNTEAFF
V gene: TRBV29-1; CDR3 protein: CSVGGAEAFF
V gene: TRBV25-1; CDR3 protein: CASSEGRGHTGELFF
V gene: TRBV7-2; CDR3 protein: CASSPAGGPTGELFF
V gene: TRBV10-3; CDR3 protein: CAISEHSPGQTTQYF
V gene: TRBV6-5; CDR3 protein: CASSYRGQGALGYTF
V gene: TRBV2; CDR3 protein: CASSRRNQPQHF
V gene: TRBV13; CDR3 protein: CASSPNRGGVYNEQFF
V gene: TRBV19; CDR3 protein: CASSLGQVIGKLFF
V gene: TRBV11-2; CDR3 protein: CASSLAPPGLAGGLETQYF
V gene: TRBV3-1/TRBV3-2; CDR3 protein: CASSRRGDEKLFF
V gene: TRBV4-3; CDR3 protein: CASSQGLAGGSYGYTF
V gene: TRBV4-3; CDR3 protein: CASSQVQGSNSPLHF
V gene: TRBV10-2; CDR3 protein: CASSLGQGAADTQYF
V gene: TRBV7-2; CDR3 protein: CASSAQMNTGELFF